This TCR beta chain appears in the sequencing data of a study of shared clonotypes between healthy human individuals. The overall study: Plates per donor: three CD4 naive, three CD4 memory, two CD8 naive, one CD8 memory. Study conclusions and caveats: Estimated richness was generally greater in naive than memory subsets.

CDR3 length equals 15 residues. Germline CDR1 and CDR2: MGHRA and YSYEKL. V shed 1 base and J shed 5 bases, with 14 bases lying between them. For this clone: Antigen unknown.

Genomic DNA from each subset was divided evenly over several immunoSEQ plates. The assay was immunoSEQ multiplex PCR, and TCRdb's table has in-frame clones only and misses some. Counted here are 700,000 or so clones, approximately 79% occurring once; the ten biggest clones make up 1.8%. V and J are TRBV4-1 and TRBJ2-5; either TRBD1 or TRBD2 may supply D (5 bases each). The sample consisted of memory CD4+ T cells sorted from blood. The subset denotes: CD45RA-negative fraction. This clonotype was sampled from a woman aged 30 to 39 in good health. This CDR3 reads CASSQVPGLQETQYF. The CDR3 DNA reads TGCGCCAGCAGCCAAGTCCCGGGGCTGCAGGAGACCCAGTACTTC.